These 2 T cell receptor beta chains originate from one sample sequenced in a study of beta chain features in type 1 diabetes (dated 2018 in TCRdb). What the authors observed across the whole study: In all four CD4+ subsets, TCRB CDR3 length was moderately but significantly shorter in type 1 diabetes patients.

Their recognized antigens are unknown. Receptor libraries were prepared by the immunoSEQ multiplex PCR assay. All of the isolated RNA was reverse transcribed with the High Capacity cDNA Reverse Transcription Kit, so expressed TCRB transcripts were sequenced. Not all clones reach the TCRdb copy of this immuneACCESS table, which keeps in-frame sequences only. Checked studies attribute under half of the gap to unresolved V genes and leave the rest unexplained. Here the sample has about 280,000 clones; approximately 15% occur a single time. The top ten constitute less than 0.02% of the sample. Specimen: naive CD4+ T cells from blood. According to the study, the label for this sample's cell subset or site signals: true naive CD4+ T cells. These receptors all stem from a man aged 18 to 30 with type 1 diabetes.

In the case of this clone: Distinct nucleotide sequences in the sample also encode this CDR3. The rearrangement uses TRBV18 and TRBJ2-3; 9 bases are a match to TRBD2. J was trimmed by 2 bases and V by 3 bases; bases with no gene match: 6. The length of the CDR3 is 16 residues. Germline V gene lookup returns CDR1 KGHSH and CDR2 LQKENI. CDR3 residues: CASSPRSGGLTDTQYF. Here the CDR3 DNA reads TGTGCCAGCTCACCGCGAAGCGGGGGGCTCACAGATACGCAGTATTTT. The full variable domain, its missing parts supplied by reference TRBV18 and TRBJ2-3, is NAGVMQNPRHLVRRRGQEARLRCSPMKGHSHVYWYRQLPEEGLKFMVYLQKENIIDESGMPKERFSAEFPKEGPSILRIQQVVRGDSAAYFCASSPRSGGLTDTQYFGPGTRLTVL.

The chain links TRBV18 to TRBJ2-7; TRBD1 agrees at 7 bases. V gave up 8 bases and J gave up 2 bases; unmatched junction bases: 9. Per the germline V gene, CDR1 is KGHSH and CDR2 is LQKENI. The CDR3 length is 14 residues. The CDR3 sequence is CASAPGQSAYEQYF. Written as DNA, the CDR3 is TGTGCCAGCGCTCCGGGACAGAGCGCCTACGAGCAGTACTTC. The full variable domain, with the rest looked up from reference TRBV18 and TRBJ2-7, is NAGVMQNPRHLVRRRGQEARLRCSPMKGHSHVYWYRQLPEEGLKFMVYLQKENIIDESGMPKERFSAEFPKEGPSILRIQQVVRGDSAAYFCASAPGQSAYEQYFGPGTRLTVT.